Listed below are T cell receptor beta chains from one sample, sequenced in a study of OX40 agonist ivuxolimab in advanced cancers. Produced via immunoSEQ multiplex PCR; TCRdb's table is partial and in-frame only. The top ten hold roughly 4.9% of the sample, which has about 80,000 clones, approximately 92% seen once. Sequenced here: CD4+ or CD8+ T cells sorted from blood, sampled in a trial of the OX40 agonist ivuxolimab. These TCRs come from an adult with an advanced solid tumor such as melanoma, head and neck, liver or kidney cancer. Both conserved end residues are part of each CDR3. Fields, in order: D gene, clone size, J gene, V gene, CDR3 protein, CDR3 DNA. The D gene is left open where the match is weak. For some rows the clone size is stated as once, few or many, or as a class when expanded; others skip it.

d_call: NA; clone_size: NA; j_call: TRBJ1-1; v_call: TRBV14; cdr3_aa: CASSSHMNTEAFF; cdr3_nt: TGTGCCAGCAGCAGTCACATGAACACTGAAGCTTTCTTT
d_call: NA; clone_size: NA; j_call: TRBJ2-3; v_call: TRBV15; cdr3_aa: CATSSAGVRADTQYF; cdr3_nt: TGTGCCACCAGCTCGGCAGGGGTACGGGCAGATACGCAGTATTTT
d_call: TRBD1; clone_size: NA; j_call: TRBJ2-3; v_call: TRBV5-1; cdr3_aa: CASSSGTGRADTQYF; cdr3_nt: TGCGCCAGCAGCTCCGGGACAGGGAGGGCAGATACGCAGTATTTT
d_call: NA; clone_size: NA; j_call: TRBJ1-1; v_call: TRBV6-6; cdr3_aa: CASRGAGADTEAFF; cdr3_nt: TGTGCCAGCAGAGGCGCAGGGGCGGACACTGAAGCTTTCTTT
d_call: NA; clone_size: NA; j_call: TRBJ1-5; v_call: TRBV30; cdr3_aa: CAWSLKGLNNQPQHF; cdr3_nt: TGTGCCTGGAGTTTGAAAGGGTTGAACAATCAGCCCCAGCATTTT
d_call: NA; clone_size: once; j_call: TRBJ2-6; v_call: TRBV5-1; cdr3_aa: CASSPSANVLTF; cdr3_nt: TGCGCCAGCAGCCCCTCGGCCAACGTCCTGACTTTC
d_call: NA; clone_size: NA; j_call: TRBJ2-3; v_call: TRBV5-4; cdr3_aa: CASSLAGAGADTQYF; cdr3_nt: TGTGCCAGCAGCTTGGCCGGGGCTGGTGCAGATACGCAGTATTTT
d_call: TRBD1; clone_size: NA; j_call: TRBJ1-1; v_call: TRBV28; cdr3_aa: CASSSRRQGRTEAFF; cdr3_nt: TGTGCCAGCAGTTCGCGACGACAGGGACGAACTGAAGCTTTCTTT
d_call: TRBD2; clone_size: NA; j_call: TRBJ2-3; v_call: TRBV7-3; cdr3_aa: CASSLIAGSFTDTQYF; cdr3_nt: TGTGCCAGCAGCCTAATAGCGGGATCCTTCACAGATACGCAGTATTTT
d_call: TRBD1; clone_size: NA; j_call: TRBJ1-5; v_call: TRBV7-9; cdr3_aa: CAWGTASNQPQHF; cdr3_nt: TGTGCTTGGGGGACAGCTAGCAATCAGCCCCAGCATTTT
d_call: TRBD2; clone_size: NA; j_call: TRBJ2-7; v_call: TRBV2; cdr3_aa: CASRLISGRYHEQYF; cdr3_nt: TGTGCCAGCAGACTGATTAGCGGGAGGTATCACGAGCAGTACTTC
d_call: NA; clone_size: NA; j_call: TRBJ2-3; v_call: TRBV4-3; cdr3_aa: CASSQEGGSTDTQYF; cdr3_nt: TGCGCCAGCAGCCAAGAGGGGGGTAGCACAGATACGCAGTATTTT
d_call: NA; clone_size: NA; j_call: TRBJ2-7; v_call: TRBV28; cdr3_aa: CASSRREAQYF; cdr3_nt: TGTGCCAGCAGTCGCAGGGAGGCGCAGTACTTC
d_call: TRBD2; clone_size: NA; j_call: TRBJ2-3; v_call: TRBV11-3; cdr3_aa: CASSLGLAGSTDTQYF; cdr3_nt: TGTGCCAGCAGCCTGGGACTAGCGGGGAGCACAGATACGCAGTATTTT
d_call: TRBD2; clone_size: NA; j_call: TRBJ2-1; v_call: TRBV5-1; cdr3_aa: CASSTNRLASGGYNEQFF; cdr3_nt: TGCGCCAGCAGCACAAATCGACTAGCGAGCGGAGGCTACAATGAGCAGTTCTTC
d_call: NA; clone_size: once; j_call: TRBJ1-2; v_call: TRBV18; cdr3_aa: CASSPSIGSEGGYGYTF; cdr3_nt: TGTGCCAGCTCACCATCCATCGGGTCCGAGGGCGGCTATGGCTACACCTTC
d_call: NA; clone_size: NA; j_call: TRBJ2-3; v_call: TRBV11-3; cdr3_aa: CASSYSVSTDTQYF; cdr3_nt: TGTGCCAGCAGCTATAGCGTAAGCACAGATACGCAGTATTTT
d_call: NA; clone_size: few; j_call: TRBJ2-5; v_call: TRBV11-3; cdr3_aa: CASSFRVETQYF; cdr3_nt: TGTGCCAGCAGCTTTCGGGTTGAGACCCAGTACTTC
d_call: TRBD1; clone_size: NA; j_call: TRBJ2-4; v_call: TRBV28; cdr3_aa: CASSSRGPAKNIQYF; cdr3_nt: TGTGCCAGCAGTTCCAGGGGGCCAGCCAAAAACATTCAGTACTTC
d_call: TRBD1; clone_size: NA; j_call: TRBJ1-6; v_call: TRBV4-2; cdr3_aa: CASSQVDRAASPLHF; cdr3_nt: TGTGCCAGCAGCCAAGTCGACAGGGCGGCTTCACCCCTCCACTTT
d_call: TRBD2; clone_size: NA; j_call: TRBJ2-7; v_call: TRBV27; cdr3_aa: CASSRREGGEQYF; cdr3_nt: TGTGCCAGCAGTAGGCGGGAGGGTGGCGAGCAGTACTTC
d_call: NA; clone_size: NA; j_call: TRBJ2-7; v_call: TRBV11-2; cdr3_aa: CASSFHTEQYF; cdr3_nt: TGTGCCAGCAGCTTTCACACCGAGCAGTACTTC
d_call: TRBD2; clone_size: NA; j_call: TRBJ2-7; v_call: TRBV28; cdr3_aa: CASSLTAGASYEQYF; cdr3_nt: TGTGCCAGCAGTTTAACGGCGGGAGCGTCCTACGAGCAGTACTTC
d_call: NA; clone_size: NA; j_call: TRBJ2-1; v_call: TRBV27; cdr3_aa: CASSFYRYNEQFF; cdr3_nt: TGTGCCAGCAGTTTCTACCGATACAATGAGCAGTTCTTC
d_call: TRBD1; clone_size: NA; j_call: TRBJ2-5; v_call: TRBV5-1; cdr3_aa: CASKQGARETQYF; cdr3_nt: TGCGCCAGCAAACAGGGGGCAAGAGAGACCCAGTACTTC
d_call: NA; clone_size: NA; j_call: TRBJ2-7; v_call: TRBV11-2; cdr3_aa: CASSLVGQSSYEQYF; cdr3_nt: TGTGCCAGCAGCTTAGTCGGACAGTCATCCTACGAGCAGTACTTC
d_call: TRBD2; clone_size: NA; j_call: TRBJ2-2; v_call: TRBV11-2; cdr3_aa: CASSPGTSDTGELFF; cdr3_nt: TGTGCCAGCAGCCCCGGGACTAGTGACACCGGGGAGCTGTTTTTT
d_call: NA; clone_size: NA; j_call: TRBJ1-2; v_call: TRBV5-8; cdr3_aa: CASTEGGRRYGYTF; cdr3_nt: TGTGCCAGCACCGAAGGGGGTCGTCGCTATGGCTACACCTTC
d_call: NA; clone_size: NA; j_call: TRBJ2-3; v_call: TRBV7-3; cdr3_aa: CASSTQSLTDTQYF; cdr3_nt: TGTGCCAGCAGCACTCAGTCCCTCACAGATACGCAGTATTTT
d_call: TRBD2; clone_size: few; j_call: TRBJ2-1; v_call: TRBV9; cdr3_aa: CASSNGLAGRNEQFF; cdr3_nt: TGTGCCAGCAGCAACGGACTAGCGGGGAGGAATGAGCAGTTCTTC
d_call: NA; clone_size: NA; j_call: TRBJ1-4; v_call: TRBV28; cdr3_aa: CASTSLGGATNEKLFF; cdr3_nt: TGTGCCAGCACCAGTTTGGGGGGGGCAACTAATGAAAAACTGTTTTTT
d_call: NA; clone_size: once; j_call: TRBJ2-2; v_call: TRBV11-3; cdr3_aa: CASSTNTYTGELFF; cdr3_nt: TGTGCCAGCAGCACCAACACTTACACCGGGGAGCTGTTTTTT
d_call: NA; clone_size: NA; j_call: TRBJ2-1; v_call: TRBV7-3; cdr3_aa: CASSGGGSGNEQFF; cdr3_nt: TGTGCCAGCAGTGGGGGCGGGAGTGGCAATGAGCAGTTCTTC
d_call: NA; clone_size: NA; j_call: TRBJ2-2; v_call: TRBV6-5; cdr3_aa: CASRDGQTNTGELFF; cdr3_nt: TGTGCCAGCAGGGACGGACAGACGAACACCGGGGAGCTGTTTTTT
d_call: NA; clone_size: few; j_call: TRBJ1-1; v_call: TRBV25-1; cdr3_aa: CASSEFVGEAFF; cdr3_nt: TGTGCCAGCAGTGAATTTGTAGGTGAAGCTTTCTTT
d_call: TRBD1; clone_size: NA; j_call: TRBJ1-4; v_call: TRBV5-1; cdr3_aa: CASSFRTGGPPNEKLFF; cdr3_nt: TGCGCCAGCAGCTTCCGGACAGGGGGACCTCCTAATGAAAAACTGTTTTTT
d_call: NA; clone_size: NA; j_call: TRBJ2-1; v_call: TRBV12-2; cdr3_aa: CASRLVVGRTGGNEQFF; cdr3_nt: TGTGCAAGTCGCCTAGTCGTAGGGAGGACAGGGGGTAATGAGCAGTTCTTC
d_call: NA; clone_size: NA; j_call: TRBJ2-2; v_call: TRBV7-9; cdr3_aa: CASSLGPLMGTGELFF; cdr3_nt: TGTGCCAGCAGCTTAGGTCCTCTCATGGGGACCGGGGAGCTGTTTTTT
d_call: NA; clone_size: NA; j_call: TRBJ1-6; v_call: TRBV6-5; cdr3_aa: CASGAGARALHF; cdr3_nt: TGTGCCAGCGGGGCGGGAGCCCGAGCCCTCCACTTT
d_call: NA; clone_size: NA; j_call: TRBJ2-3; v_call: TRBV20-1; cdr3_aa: CSAMSRDTQYF; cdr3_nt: TGCAGTGCTATGTCTAGGGATACGCAGTATTTT
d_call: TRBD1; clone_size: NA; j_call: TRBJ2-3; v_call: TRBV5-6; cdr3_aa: CASSPGTGADTQYF; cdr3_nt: TGTGCCAGCAGTCCCGGGACAGGGGCAGATACGCAGTATTTT
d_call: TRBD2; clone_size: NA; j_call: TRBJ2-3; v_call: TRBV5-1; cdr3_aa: CASSTTSGTDTQYF; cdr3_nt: TGCGCCAGCAGCACGACTAGCGGCACAGATACGCAGTATTTT
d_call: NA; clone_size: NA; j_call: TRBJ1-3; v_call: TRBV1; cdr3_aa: CTSSAGQGTFSGNTIYF; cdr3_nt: TGCACCAGCAGCGCGGGACAAGGGACCTTCTCTGGAAACACCATATATTTT
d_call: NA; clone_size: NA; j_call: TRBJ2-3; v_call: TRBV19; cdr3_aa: CASSIFRNTDTQYF; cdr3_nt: TGTGCCAGTAGTATTTTTAGAAACACAGATACGCAGTATTTT
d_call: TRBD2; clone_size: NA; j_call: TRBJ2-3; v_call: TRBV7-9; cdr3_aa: CASSLWAGVSDTQYF; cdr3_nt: TGTGCCAGCAGCTTGTGGGCGGGAGTTTCGGATACGCAGTATTTT
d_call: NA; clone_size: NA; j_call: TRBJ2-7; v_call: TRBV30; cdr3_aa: CAWSVGRGVYF; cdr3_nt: TGTGCCTGGAGTGTCGGCAGGGGGGTGTACTTC
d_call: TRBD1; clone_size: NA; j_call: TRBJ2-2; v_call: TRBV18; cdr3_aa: CASSKGQANTGELFF; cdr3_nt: TGTGCCAGCTCAAAAGGACAGGCGAACACCGGGGAGCTGTTTTTT
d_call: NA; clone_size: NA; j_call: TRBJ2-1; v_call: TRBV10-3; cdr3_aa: CAIKVDRLSNNEQFF; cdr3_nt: TGTGCCATCAAAGTTGACCGGCTTTCTAACAATGAGCAGTTCTTC
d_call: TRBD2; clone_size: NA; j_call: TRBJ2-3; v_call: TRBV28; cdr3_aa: CASSPSGRKDTQYF; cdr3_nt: TGTGCCAGCAGCCCAAGCGGGAGAAAGGATACGCAGTATTTT